This T cell receptor beta chain is drawn from a study of molecular identifiers for immune sequencing clone quantification. Worth noting for this clonotype: Antigen specificity is unknown.

The V and J ends lost 4 bases and 3 bases respectively, with 18 bases between them. This CDR3 has 16 residues. In germline, CDR1 is SGHVS, CDR2 FQNEAQ. TCRdb fed the PCR reads into MiXCR, producing one record per CDR3 protein. Of over 550,000 distinct CDR3 sequences listed, 25% are singletons. Findings of the study overall: Over 99% of effector molecules, yet under 1% of naive-cell molecules, were held by clones above 20 RNA copies.

The source material was naive CD8+ T cells from blood, with Jurkat cell RNA spiked in. Documented subset: FACS-sorted CD8+CD4-CCR7+CD45RA+ naive T cells. This rearrangement joins TRBV7-8 to TRBJ1-2; D might be TRBD1 (5 bases). The TCR was taken from a human donor in good health. Some libraries in this study had Jurkat cell RNA spiked in. Here the CDR3 reads CASSSQDMAVDYGYTF. The DNA of the CDR3 is TGTGCCAGCAGCTCCCAGGACATGGCGGTTGACTATGGCTACACCTTC. The full variable domain, its missing parts supplied by reference TRBV7-8 and TRBJ1-2, is GAGVSQSPRYKVAKRGQDVALRCDPISGHVSLFWYQQALGQGPEFLTYFQNEAQLDKSGLPSDRFFAERPEGSVSTLKIQRTQQEDSAVYLCASSSQDMAVDYGYTFGSGTRLTVV.